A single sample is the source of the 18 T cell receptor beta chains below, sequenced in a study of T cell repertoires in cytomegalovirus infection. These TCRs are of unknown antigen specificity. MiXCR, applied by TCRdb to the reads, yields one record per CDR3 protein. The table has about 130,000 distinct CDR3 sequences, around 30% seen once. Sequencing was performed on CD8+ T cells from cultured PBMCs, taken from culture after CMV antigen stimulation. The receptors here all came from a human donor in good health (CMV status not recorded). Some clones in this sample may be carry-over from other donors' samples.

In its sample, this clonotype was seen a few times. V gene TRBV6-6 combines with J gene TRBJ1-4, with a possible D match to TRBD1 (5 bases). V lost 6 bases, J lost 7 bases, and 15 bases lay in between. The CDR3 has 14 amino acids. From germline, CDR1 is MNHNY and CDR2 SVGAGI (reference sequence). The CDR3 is CASSPRGGGEKLFF. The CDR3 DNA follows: TGTGCCAGCAGCCCGCGGGGCGGCGGTGAAAAACTGTTTTTT.

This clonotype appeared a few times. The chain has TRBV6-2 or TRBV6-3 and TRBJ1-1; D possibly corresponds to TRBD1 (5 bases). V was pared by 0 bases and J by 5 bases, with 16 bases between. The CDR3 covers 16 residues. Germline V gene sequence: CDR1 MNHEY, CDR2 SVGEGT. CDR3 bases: TGTGCCAGCAGTTACTCGACAGAATCGGGGTGGACTGAAGCTTTCTTT. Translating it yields CASSYSTESGWTEAFF.

CDR3 region: CASSLFRVPGANVLTF. DNA for the CDR3: TGTGCCAGCAGCTTATTTAGAGTTCCTGGGGCCAACGTCCTGACTTTC. The chain couples TRBV7-9 to TRBJ2-6; D ambiguous. V was cut by 2 bases and J by 2 bases, with 10 bases left in between. CDR1 and CDR2 (germline): SEHNR, FQNEAQ (reference sequence). The CDR3 runs 16 residues.

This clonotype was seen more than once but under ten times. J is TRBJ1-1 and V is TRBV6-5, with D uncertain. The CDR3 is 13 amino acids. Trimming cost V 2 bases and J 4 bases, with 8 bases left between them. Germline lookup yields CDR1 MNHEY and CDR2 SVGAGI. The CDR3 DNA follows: TGTGCCAGCAGTTACAGGGTGGGCACTGAAGCTTTCTTT. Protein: CASSYRVGTEAFF.

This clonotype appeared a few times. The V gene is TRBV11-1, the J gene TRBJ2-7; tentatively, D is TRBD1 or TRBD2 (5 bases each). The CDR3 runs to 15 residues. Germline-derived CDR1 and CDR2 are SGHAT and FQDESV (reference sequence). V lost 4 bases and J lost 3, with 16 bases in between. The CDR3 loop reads CASSWGGGSVYEQYF. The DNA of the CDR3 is TGTGCCAGCAGCTGGGGTGGGGGTAGTGTCTACGAGCAGTACTTC. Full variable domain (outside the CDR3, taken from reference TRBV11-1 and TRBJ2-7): EAEVAQSPRYKITEKSQAVAFWCDPISGHATLYWYRQILGQGPELLVQFQDESVVDDSQLPKDRFSAERLKGVDSTLKIQPAELGDSAMYLCASSWGGGSVYEQYFGPGTRLTVT.

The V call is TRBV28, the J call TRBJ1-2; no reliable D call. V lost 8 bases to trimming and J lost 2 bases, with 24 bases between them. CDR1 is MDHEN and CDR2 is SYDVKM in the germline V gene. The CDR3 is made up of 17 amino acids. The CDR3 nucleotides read TGTGCCAGCGGTGAACATCGGGCAGAAACTACAAACTATGGCTACACCTTC. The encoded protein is CASGEHRAETTNYGYTF.

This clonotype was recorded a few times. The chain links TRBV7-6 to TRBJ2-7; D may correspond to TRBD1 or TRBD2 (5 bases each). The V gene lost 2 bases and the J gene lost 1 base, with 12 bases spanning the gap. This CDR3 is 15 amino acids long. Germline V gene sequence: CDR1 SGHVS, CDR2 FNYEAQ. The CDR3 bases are TGTGCCAGCAGCTTATTCCAGGGACGATCCTACGAGCAGTACTTC. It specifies CASSLFQGRSYEQYF.

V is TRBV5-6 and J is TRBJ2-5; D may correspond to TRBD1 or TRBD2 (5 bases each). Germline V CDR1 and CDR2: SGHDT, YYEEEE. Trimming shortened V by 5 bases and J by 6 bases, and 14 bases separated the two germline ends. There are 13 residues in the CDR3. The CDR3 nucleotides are TGTGCCAGCAGGTCCCGGGACGTAAAGACCCAGTACTTC. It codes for CASRSRDVKTQYF.

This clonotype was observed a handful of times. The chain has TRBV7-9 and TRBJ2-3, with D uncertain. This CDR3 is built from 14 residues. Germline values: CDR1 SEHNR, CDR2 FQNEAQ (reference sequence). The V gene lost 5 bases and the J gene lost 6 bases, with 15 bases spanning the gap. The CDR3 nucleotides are TGTGCCAGCAGCCCAACCTCTGGAGACGATACGCAGTATTTT. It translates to CASSPTSGDDTQYF.

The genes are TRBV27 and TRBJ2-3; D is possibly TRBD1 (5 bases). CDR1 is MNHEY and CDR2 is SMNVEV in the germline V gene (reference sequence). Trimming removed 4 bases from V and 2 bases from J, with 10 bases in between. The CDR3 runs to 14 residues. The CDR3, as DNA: TGTGCCAGCAGTTCCCGACAGATCACAGATACGCAGTATTTT. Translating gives CASSSRQITDTQYF.

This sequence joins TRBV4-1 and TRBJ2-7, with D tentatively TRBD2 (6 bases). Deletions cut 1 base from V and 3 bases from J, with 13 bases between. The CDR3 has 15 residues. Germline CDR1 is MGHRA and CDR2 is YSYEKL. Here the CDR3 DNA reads TGCGCCAGCAGCCAAGCCCCCCTGGAGGGCTACGAGCAGTACTTC. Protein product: CASSQAPLEGYEQYF.

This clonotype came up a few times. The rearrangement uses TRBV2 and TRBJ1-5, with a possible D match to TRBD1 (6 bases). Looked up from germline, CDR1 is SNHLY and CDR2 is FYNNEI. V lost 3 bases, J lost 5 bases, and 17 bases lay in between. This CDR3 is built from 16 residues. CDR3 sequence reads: CASSDDRTQVDQPQHF. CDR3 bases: TGTGCCAGCAGTGATGACAGGACCCAAGTGGATCAGCCCCAGCATTTT.

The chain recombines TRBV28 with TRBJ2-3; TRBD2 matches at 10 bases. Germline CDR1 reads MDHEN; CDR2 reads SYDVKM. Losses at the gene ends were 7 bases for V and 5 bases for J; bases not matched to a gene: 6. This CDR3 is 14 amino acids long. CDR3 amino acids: CASNERGGVDTQYF. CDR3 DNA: TGTGCCAGCAATGAGCGGGGGGGCGTAGATACGCAGTATTTT.

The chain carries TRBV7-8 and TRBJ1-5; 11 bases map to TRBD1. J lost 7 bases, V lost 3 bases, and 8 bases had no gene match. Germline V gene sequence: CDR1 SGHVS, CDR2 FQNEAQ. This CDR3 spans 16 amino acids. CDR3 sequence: CASSFARDRGVQPQHF. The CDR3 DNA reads TGTGCCAGCAGCTTCGCTCGGGACAGGGGGGTCCAGCCCCAGCATTTT. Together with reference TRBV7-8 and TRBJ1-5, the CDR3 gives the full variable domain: GAGVSQSPRYKVAKRGQDVALRCDPISGHVSLFWYQQALGQGPEFLTYFQNEAQLDKSGLPSDRFFAERPEGSVSTLKIQRTQQEDSAVYLCASSFARDRGVQPQHFGDGTRLSIL.

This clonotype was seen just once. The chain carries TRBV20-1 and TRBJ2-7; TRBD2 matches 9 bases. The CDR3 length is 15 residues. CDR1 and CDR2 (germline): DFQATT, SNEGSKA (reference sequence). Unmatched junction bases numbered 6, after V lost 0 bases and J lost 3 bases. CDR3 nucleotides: TGCAGTGCTAGAGAGGGGCGGGGGGGCCTCTACGAGCAGTACTTC. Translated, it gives CSAREGRGGLYEQYF.

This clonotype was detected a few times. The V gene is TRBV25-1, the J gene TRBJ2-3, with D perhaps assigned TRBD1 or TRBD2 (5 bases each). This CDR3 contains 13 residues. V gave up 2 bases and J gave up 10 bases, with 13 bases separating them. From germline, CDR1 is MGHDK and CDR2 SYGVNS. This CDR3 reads CASSEGGPTPQYF. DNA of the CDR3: TGTGCCAGCAGTGAAGGGGGACCCACCCCGCAGTATTTT.

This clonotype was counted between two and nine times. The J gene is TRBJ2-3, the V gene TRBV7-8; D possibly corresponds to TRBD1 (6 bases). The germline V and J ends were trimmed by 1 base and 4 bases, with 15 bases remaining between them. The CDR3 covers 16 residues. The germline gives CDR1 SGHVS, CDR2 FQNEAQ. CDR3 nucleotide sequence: TGTGCCAGCAGCTTAGGGGCAGGGGAATATTCAGATACGCAGTATTTT. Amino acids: CASSLGAGEYSDTQYF.

This chain's CDR3 is CAISTDRQPGNTIYF. The CDR3 DNA sequence: TGTGCCATCAGTACGGACAGGCAGCCTGGAAACACCATATATTTT. The rearrangement joins TRBV10-3 to TRBJ1-3, with 7 bases fitting TRBD1. Germline trimming cut 5 bases from V and 2 bases from J; bases unmatched to any gene: 6. This CDR3 is built from 15 residues. CDR1 and CDR2 (germline): ENHRY, SYGVKD.